The T cell receptor (beta chain) described here comes from a study of blood T cell repertoires in COVID-19. The wider study: Donors in the United States, Italy and Spain gave samples during acute or convalescent COVID-19. Sources were T cells, B-cell-depleted T cells, or PBMCs; the material itself was cDNA or gDNA.

V dropped 6 bases and J dropped 5 bases, with 29 bases sitting between them. Germline V lookup: CDR1 LNHDA, CDR2 SQIVND (reference sequence). This CDR3 has 19 residues. Authors' processing steps: Reference gene primer amplification gave estimated nucleated cell counts. Data came from immunoSEQ multiplex PCR; TCRdb stores just in-frame clones and leaves some out. That table furnishes V, J and clone size, whereas the DNA furnished D and trimming. The top ten clones hold roughly 15% of a sample with tens of thousands of clones, more than 75% of them seen once. The chain is built from TRBV19 and TRBJ1-5; possibly TRBD1 for D (6 bases). This receptor was obtained from a human donor in a cohort sampled during active COVID-19. What was sequenced was peripheral blood. CDR3: CASSLISRDILGGHQPQHF. CDR3 nucleotide sequence: TGTGCCAGTAGCCTGATTAGCCGGGACATCCTAGGGGGTCATCAGCCCCAGCATTTT.